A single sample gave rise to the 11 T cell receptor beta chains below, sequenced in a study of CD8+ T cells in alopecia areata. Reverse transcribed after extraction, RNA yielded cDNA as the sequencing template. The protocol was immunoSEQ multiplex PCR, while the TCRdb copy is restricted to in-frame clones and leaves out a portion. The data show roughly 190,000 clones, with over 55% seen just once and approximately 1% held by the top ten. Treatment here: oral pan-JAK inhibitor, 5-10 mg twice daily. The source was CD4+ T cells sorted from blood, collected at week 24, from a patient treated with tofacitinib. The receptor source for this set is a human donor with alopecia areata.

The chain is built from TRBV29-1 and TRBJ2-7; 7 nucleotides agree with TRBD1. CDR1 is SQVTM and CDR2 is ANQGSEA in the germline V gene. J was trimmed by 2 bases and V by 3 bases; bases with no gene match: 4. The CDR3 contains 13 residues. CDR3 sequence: CSVDGDSPYEQYF. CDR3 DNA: TGCAGCGTTGATGGGGACAGTCCCTACGAGCAGTACTTC.

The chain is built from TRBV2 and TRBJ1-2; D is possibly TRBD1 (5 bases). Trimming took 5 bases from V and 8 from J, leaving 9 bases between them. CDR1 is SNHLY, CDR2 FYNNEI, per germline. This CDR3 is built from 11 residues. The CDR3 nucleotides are TGTGCCAGCAGTCCAGGGCGCGGCTACACCTTC. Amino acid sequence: CASSPGRGYTF.

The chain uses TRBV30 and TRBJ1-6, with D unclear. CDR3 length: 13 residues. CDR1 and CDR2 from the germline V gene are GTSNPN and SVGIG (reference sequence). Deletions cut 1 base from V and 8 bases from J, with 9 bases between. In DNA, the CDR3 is TGTGCCTGGAGTGGAGTACTAGATTCACCCCTCCACTTT. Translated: CAWSGVLDSPLHF.

CDR3 in amino acids: CASSQTRDYGTQYF. In DNA form, the CDR3 reads TGCGCCAGCAGCCAAACGCGCGACTACGGGACCCAGTACTTC. The J gene is TRBJ2-5, the V gene TRBV4-3; TRBD2 might be the D (5 bases). The CDR3 is 14 amino acids. The V gene's germline CDR1 is LGHNA and CDR2 YSLEER. V shed 2 bases and J shed 7 bases, with 14 bases lying between them.

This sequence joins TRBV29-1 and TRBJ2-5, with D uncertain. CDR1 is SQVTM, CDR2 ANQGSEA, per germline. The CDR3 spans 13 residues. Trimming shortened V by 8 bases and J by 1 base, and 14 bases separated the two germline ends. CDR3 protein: CSSSPRLQETQYF. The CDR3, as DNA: TGCAGCTCCTCACCGCGGCTCCAAGAGACCCAGTACTTC.

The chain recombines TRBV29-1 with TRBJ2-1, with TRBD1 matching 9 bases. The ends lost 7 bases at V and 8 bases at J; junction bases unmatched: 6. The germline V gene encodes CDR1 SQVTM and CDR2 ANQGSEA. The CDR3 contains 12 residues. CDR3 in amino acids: CSGGTGRDEQFF. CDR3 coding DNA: TGCAGCGGGGGGACAGGGCGAGATGAGCAGTTCTTC.

The CDR3 spells CSVTGLMNTEAFF. The CDR3 DNA follows: TGCAGCGTTACGGGACTGATGAACACTGAAGCTTTCTTT. The chain is built from TRBV29-1 and TRBJ1-1, with D tentatively TRBD1 (5 bases). The V gene lost 5 bases and the J gene lost 0 bases, with 10 bases spanning the gap. This CDR3 is built from 13 residues. The germline V gene has CDR1 SQVTM and CDR2 ANQGSEA.

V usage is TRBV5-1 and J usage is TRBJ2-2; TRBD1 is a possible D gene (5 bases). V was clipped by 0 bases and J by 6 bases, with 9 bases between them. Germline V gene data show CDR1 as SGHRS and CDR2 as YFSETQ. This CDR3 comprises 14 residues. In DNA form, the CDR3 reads TGCGCCAGCAGCTTGGAAGGGGATTCCGGGGAGCTGTTTTTT. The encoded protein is CASSLEGDSGELFF.

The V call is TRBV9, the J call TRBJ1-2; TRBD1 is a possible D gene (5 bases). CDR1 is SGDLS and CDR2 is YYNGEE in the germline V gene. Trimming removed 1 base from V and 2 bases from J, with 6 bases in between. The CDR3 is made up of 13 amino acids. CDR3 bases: TGTGCCAGCAGCGTATCAGGGAACTATGGCTACACCTTC. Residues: CASSVSGNYGYTF.

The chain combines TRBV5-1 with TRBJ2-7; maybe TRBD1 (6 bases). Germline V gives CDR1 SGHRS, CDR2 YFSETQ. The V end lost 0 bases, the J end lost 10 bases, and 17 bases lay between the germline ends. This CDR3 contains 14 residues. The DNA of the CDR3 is TGCGCCAGCAGCTTGGACCAGGGGCTAAGAGACCAGTACTTC. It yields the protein CASSLDQGLRDQYF.

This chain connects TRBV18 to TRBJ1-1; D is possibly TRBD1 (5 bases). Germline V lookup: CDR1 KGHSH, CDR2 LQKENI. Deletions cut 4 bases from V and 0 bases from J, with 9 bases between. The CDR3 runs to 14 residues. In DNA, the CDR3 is TGTGCCAGCTCACAGACAGACCTGAACACTGAAGCTTTCTTT. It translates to CASSQTDLNTEAFF.